Listed here are 25 T cell receptor beta chains from one sample, sequenced in a study of PD-L1 blockade in urothelial cancer. Specified time point: pretreatment peripheral blood. Some clones are missing from TCRdb's copy, which holds only in-frame ones; the method was immunoSEQ multiplex PCR. This table holds roughly 50,000 clones, 87% found once. The sample here was PBMCs, taken around atezolizumab (anti-PD-L1) treatment. Every receptor here comes from an older woman with urothelial cancer.

The gene calls are TRBV28 and TRBJ2-1, with 8 bases identical to TRBD2. Losses at the gene ends were 11 bases for V and 10 bases for J; bases not matched to a gene: 13. There are 13 residues in the CDR3. Germline V gene sequence: CDR1 MDHEN, CDR2 SYDVKM. The CDR3 DNA is TGTGCCGGGGGACTAGTACTCACGGGGGAGCAGTTCTTC. Translating gives CAGGLVLTGEQFF.

The chain is built from TRBV21-1 and TRBJ2-1; the table's D gene call, TRBD1, was not cross checked with the DNA. TRBV21-1 has pseudogene status. CDR3 length: 14 amino acids. The CDR3 reads CASSRATGVNEQFF. CDR3 bases: TGTGCCAGCAGCAGAGCGACAGGGGTAAATGAGCAGTTCTTC.

DNA of the CDR3: TGTGCCAGCAGTACCGGGACAGGGAGGGTCAATGAGCAGTTCTTC. Translating gives CASSTGTGRVNEQFF. This rearrangement joins TRBV25-1 to TRBJ2-1; 9 bases fit TRBD1. The germline V gene encodes CDR1 MGHDK and CDR2 SYGVNS. The V segment lost 5 bases and the J segment 6 bases; nucleotides outside the gene matches: 8. The CDR3 covers 15 residues.

This clone showed up just once. The chain recombines TRBV28 with TRBJ2-5, with 8 bases that match TRBD2. Looked up from germline, CDR1 is MDHEN and CDR2 is SYDVKM. This CDR3 contains 15 residues. Unmatched junction bases numbered 8, after V lost 6 bases and J lost 2 bases. CDR3 sequence (DNA): TGTGCCAGCAGCCAAACTAGCGGACCACAAGAGACCCAGTACTTC. Its protein is CASSQTSGPQETQYF.

This clone was observed a single time. DNA of the CDR3: TGCGCCAGCAGCCAAGCTCCCCGGGCTAGCCGAGTAGGGACAGATACGCAGTATTTT. Its protein product is CASSQAPRASRVGTDTQYF. The chain is built from TRBV4-3 and TRBJ2-3; TRBD2 is a possible D gene (5 bases). The CDR3 has 19 residues. The germline V gene has CDR1 LGHNA and CDR2 YSLEER. V lost 1 base and J 3 bases, leaving 23 bases between the germline ends.

The chain is built from TRBV7-2 and TRBJ2-4; 7 nucleotides line up with TRBD1. V was pared by 5 bases and J by 0 bases, with 7 bases of the junction left unmatched. This CDR3 has 16 residues. The germline V gene has CDR1 SGHTA and CDR2 FQGNSA. In DNA, the CDR3 is TGTGCCAGCAGCCCGAGGGGGCTACTAGCCAAAAACATTCAGTACTTC. Its protein product is CASSPRGLLAKNIQYF.

CDR3 DNA: TGTGCCAGCAGCTTCGGACTAGCGGGGGGTGAGCAGTTCTTC. Translating gives CASSFGLAGGEQFF. The gene calls are TRBV11-3 and TRBJ2-1; TRBD2 agrees at 14 bases. This CDR3 region has 14 residues. Trimming cost V 3 bases and J 9 bases; bases outside gene matches: 1. Germline lookup yields CDR1 SGHNT and CDR2 YENEEA. Together with reference TRBV11-3 and TRBJ2-1, the CDR3 gives the full variable domain: EAGVVQSPRYKIIEKKQPVAFWCNPISGHNTLYWYLQNLGQGPELLIRYENEEAVDDSQLPKDRFSAERLKGVDSTLKIQPAELGDSAVYLCASSFGLAGGEQFFGPGTRLTVL.

The rearrangement links TRBV6-5 to TRBJ2-1, with a tentative D call TRBD2 (6 bases). V lost 6 bases and J 8 bases, leaving 20 bases between the germline ends. The germline V gene encodes CDR1 MNHEY and CDR2 SVGAGI. The CDR3 loop spans 15 amino acids. CDR3 sequence: CASRDSGNLRDEQFF. Written as DNA, the CDR3 is TGTGCCAGCAGAGATAGCGGTAACCTCAGGGATGAGCAGTTCTTC.

The chain links TRBV7-2 to TRBJ2-7; a possible D gene is TRBD1 (6 bases). The CDR3 sequence is 14 residues long. From germline, CDR1 is SGHTA and CDR2 FQGNSA. Trimming took off 2 bases at V and 0 bases at J, with 8 bases between the two ends. CDR3 region: CASSLQGSSYEQYF. CDR3 DNA sequence: TGTGCCAGCAGCTTACAGGGGAGCTCCTACGAGCAGTACTTC.

The chain employs TRBV7-9 and TRBJ2-7; D perhaps matches TRBD2 (5 bases). Germline assignment: CDR1 SEHNR and CDR2 FQNEAQ (reference sequence). The CDR3 runs 11 residues. Trimming cost V 5 bases and J 8 bases, with 10 bases left between them. The CDR3 loop reads CASSERSKQYF. In DNA form, the CDR3 reads TGTGCCAGCAGCGAGCGGAGTAAGCAGTACTTC.

This sequence joins TRBV28 and TRBJ2-3; maybe TRBD2 (7 bases). There are 19 residues in the CDR3. Trimming removed 3 bases at V and 2 bases at J, with 24 bases between. Germline-derived CDR1 and CDR2 are MDHEN and SYDVKM. In nucleotides, the CDR3 is TGTGCCAGCAGTTTCTCCTTGAGGGGGAGGGGCCGCAACACAGATACGCAGTATTTT. The encoded protein is CASSFSLRGRGRNTDTQYF. Filled out from reference TRBV28 and TRBJ2-3, the complete variable domain reads DVKVTQSSRYLVKRTGEKVFLECVQDMDHENMFWYRQDPGLGLRLIYFSYDVKMKEKGDIPEGYSVSREKKERFSLILESASTNQTSMYLCASSFSLRGRGRNTDTQYFGPGTRLTVL.

V is TRBV7-3 and J is TRBJ1-2, with D perhaps TRBD1 (6 bases). Germline V gives CDR1 SGHTA, CDR2 FQGTGA. V lost 6 bases to trimming and J lost 11 bases, with 16 bases between them. This CDR3 region has 12 residues. The CDR3 protein is CASSTGSRTYTF. CDR3 nucleotides: TGTGCCAGCAGTACAGGGTCGCGTACTTACACCTTC.

This rearrangement joins TRBV11-3 to TRBJ2-2; 8 bases are a match to TRBD2. Germline V lookup: CDR1 SGHNT, CDR2 YENEEA. This CDR3 has 16 residues. J lost 4 bases, V lost 5 bases, and 9 bases had no gene match. CDR3 sequence (DNA): TGTGCCAGCAGCACGCGGACTAGCTTCGGCACCGGGGAGCTGTTTTTT. This sequence encodes CASSTRTSFGTGELFF.

The chain carries TRBV27 and TRBJ1-5; TRBD1 might be the D (6 bases). Germline values: CDR1 MNHEY, CDR2 SMNVEV (reference sequence). This CDR3 contains 16 residues. V was pared by 5 bases and J by 3 bases, with 17 bases between. The CDR3: CASSHLQGDINQPQHF. For the CDR3, the DNA is TGTGCCAGCAGTCATCTACAGGGCGATATCAATCAGCCCCAGCATTTT.

The rearrangement links TRBV23-1 to TRBJ2-5; TRBD1 agrees at 9 bases. Being an ORF, TRBV23-1 has a function that is uncertain. The CDR3 loop spans 18 amino acids. The V and J ends lost 0 bases and 0 bases, in that order; junction bases with no gene match: 8. The CDR3 region is CASSQSLLRDRDQETQYF. Here the CDR3 DNA reads TGCGCCAGCAGTCAATCGCTCTTAAGGGACAGGGACCAAGAGACCCAGTACTTC.

The J gene is TRBJ1-5, the V gene TRBV7-8, with unresolved D. The CDR3 contains 13 residues. Germline-derived CDR1 and CDR2 are SGHVS and FQNEAQ. Trimming removed 7 bases at V and 6 bases at J, with 13 bases between. CDR3 region: CASTPIRGQPQHF. The DNA for the CDR3 is TGTGCCAGCACCCCAATTCGGGGTCAGCCCCAGCATTTT.

This clone was counted a single time. The V gene is TRBV7-6, the J gene TRBJ2-7, with 7 nucleotides matching TRBD1. The CDR3 is made up of 14 amino acids. Germline loops: CDR1 SGHVS, CDR2 FNYEAQ. After removal of 5 bases from V and 0 bases from J, the junction contained 4 bases not matched to a gene. CDR3 DNA sequence: TGTGCCAGCAGCCCCAGGGACAGCTCCTACGAGCAGTACTTC. Protein: CASSPRDSSYEQYF. Combining the CDR3 with reference TRBV7-6 and TRBJ2-7 gives the whole variable domain GAGVSQSPRYKVTKRGQDVALRCDPISGHVSLYWYRQALGQGPEFLTYFNYEAQQDKSGLPNDRFSAERPEGSISTLTIQRTEQRDSAMYRCASSPRDSSYEQYFGPGTRLTVT.

The chain couples TRBV5-1 to TRBJ2-2; weak D call: TRBD2 (6 bases). The germline V and J ends were trimmed by 4 bases and 0 bases, with 13 bases remaining between them. Germline CDR1 and CDR2: SGHRS and YFSETQ. The CDR3 loop spans 16 amino acids. CDR3 region: CASSAAGRTNTGELFF. CDR3 nucleotides: TGCGCCAGCAGCGCTGCCGGGAGAACGAACACCGGGGAGCTGTTTTTT.

The chain combines TRBV15 with TRBJ2-7, with TRBD1 as a possible D gene (6 bases). The V end was cut by 5 bases, the J end by 2 bases, with 16 bases between. The CDR3 totals 15 residues. Germline V gene sequence: CDR1 LNHNV, CDR2 YYDKDF (reference sequence). CDR3 nucleotide sequence: TGTGCCACCAGCCCTGGGGGCACCCTGACCTACGAGCAGTACTTC. As protein: CATSPGGTLTYEQYF.

The J gene is TRBJ1-1, the V gene TRBV7-9; D not resolved. In germline, CDR1 is SEHNR, CDR2 FQNEAQ (reference sequence). The CDR3 is 13 amino acids. The germline V and J ends were trimmed by 1 base and 4 bases, with 7 bases remaining between them. CDR3 nucleotides: TGTGCCAGCAGCTTAGTGCCCAGCACTGAAGCTTTCTTT. Its protein product is CASSLVPSTEAFF.

The chain carries TRBV21-1 and TRBJ1-1; the table calls TRBD1, which could not be checked here. TRBV21-1 is described as a pseudogene. The CDR3 covers 15 residues. CDR3 sequence: CASSTTGTIHTEAFF. DNA for the CDR3: TGTGCCAGCAGCACCACAGGGACCATACACACTGAAGCTTTCTTT.

This clone occurred a few times. The gene calls are TRBV18 and TRBJ2-7, with 7 bases aligning to TRBD1. Trimming removed 6 bases from V and 6 bases from J; junction bases left unmatched: 14. Germline V gene data show CDR1 as KGHSH and CDR2 as LQKENI. This CDR3 region has 15 residues. This CDR3 is CASSQNKDRWVEQYF. The CDR3 DNA sequence: TGTGCCAGCTCTCAAAATAAGGACAGGTGGGTCGAGCAGTACTTC.

This chain uses TRBV4-2 with TRBJ2-7; TRBD2 might be the D (5 bases). From germline, CDR1 is LGHNA and CDR2 YNFKEQ. The V gene lost 3 bases and the J gene lost 2 bases, with 14 bases spanning the gap. The CDR3 loop spans 15 amino acids. Here the CDR3 reads CASSHTTEGTYEQYF. The CDR3 bases are TGTGCCAGCAGCCATACTACTGAGGGTACCTACGAGCAGTACTTC.

This rearrangement joins TRBV7-9 to TRBJ1-2; D is uncertain. CDR1 is SEHNR and CDR2 is FQNEAQ in the germline V gene (reference sequence). The CDR3 consists of 14 residues. V lost 3 bases, J lost 2 bases, and 10 bases lay in between. The CDR3 DNA sequence: TGTGCCAGCAGCTTTGCAGTTTCGAACTATGGCTACACCTTC. Protein sequence: CASSFAVSNYGYTF.

This CDR3 is CASSVGDRGNQPQHF. The CDR3 DNA reads as TGTGCCAGCAGCGTAGGGGACAGGGGCAATCAGCCCCAGCATTTT. The chain uses TRBV9 and TRBJ1-5; TRBD1 matches 9 bases. Per the germline V gene, CDR1 is SGDLS and CDR2 is YYNGEE. The CDR3 totals 15 residues. Trimming at V came to 0 bases and at J to 2 bases, leaving 0 bases not matched to a gene.